What follows are 18 T cell receptor beta chains derived from one specimen sequenced in a study of blood T cell repertoires in COVID-19. Sequencing was performed with immunoSEQ multiplex PCR; in TCRdb, only in-frame clones are kept and a portion is missing. The table lists 260,000 or so clones, roughly 89% of them singletons. Sequencing input: PBMCs or T cells enriched from blood (not recorded which). These receptors all stem from a woman in her thirties with acute COVID-19.

The chain has TRBV5-1 and TRBJ2-5; D remains unclear. From germline, CDR1 is SGHRS and CDR2 YFSETQ. CDR3 length: 16 residues. V was shortened by 0 bases and J by 2 bases, with 14 bases between the two germline ends. The CDR3: CASSLAGTAAQETQYF. As DNA, the CDR3 is TGCGCCAGCAGCTTGGCCGGAACAGCAGCTCAAGAGACCCAGTACTTC.

This clone was seen once. CDR3 sequence reads: CASSPFDRVVYEQYF. The CDR3 nucleotides are TGTGCCAGCTCACCTTTCGACAGGGTAGTGTACGAGCAGTACTTC. V and J are TRBV18 and TRBJ2-7, with 7 bases identical to TRBD1. CDR1 and CDR2 (germline): KGHSH, LQKENI. V trimming: 3 bases; J trimming: 4 bases; junction bases outside the gene matches: 9. This CDR3 comprises 15 residues.

The chain joins TRBV5-6 to TRBJ1-6; D ambiguous. Germline V gene sequence: CDR1 SGHDT, CDR2 YYEEEE. CDR3 length equals 17 residues. V lost 1 base and J lost 0, with 11 bases in between. This CDR3 reads CASSLILPSSYNSPLHF. The CDR3 nucleotides are TGTGCCAGCAGCTTGATATTACCGAGCTCCTATAATTCACCCCTCCACTTT.

This clone has only one observation. The CDR3 protein is CASSLGQLLREQYF. CDR3 nucleotide sequence: TGTGCCAGCAGCTTAGGACAGCTTCTACGGGAGCAGTACTTC. The rearrangement uses TRBV7-2 and TRBJ2-7; TRBD1 might be the D (5 bases). With 1 base removed from V and 7 bases from J, the gap between germline ends came to 14 bases. CDR3 length: 14 residues. The V gene's germline CDR1 is SGHTA and CDR2 FQGNSA.

The chain couples TRBV12-5 to TRBJ2-1; 9 nucleotides match TRBD1. V lost 6 bases, J lost 3 bases, and 3 bases stayed unmatched. The CDR3 runs 14 residues. Germline values: CDR1 LGHNT, CDR2 FRNRAP. CDR3: CASGGQGLYNEQFF. CDR3 DNA sequence: TGTGCTAGTGGGGGACAGGGTCTCTACAATGAGCAGTTCTTC.

This rearrangement joins TRBV11-2 to TRBJ1-3, with D hard to call. The CDR3 loop spans 15 amino acids. Deletions cut 5 bases from V and 1 base from J, with 12 bases between. Germline V gene data show CDR1 as SGHAT and CDR2 as FQNNGV. The CDR3 spells CASSDYMKSGNTIYF. In DNA form, the CDR3 reads TGTGCCAGCAGCGACTACATGAAGTCTGGAAACACCATATATTTT.

The rearrangement uses TRBV4-1 and TRBJ2-2, with TRBD1 as a possible D gene (5 bases). Germline V CDR1 and CDR2: MGHRA, YSYEKL. Trimming stripped 5 bases from V and 2 bases from J, with 9 bases between. The CDR3 is 14 amino acids. The CDR3 bases are TGCGCCAGCAGCTCGGACACCAACACCGGGGAGCTGTTTTTT. Encoded protein: CASSSDTNTGELFF.

DNA of the CDR3: TGTGCCAGCAGCGTAAGCCGGGACTTTCTCTATGGCTACACCTTC. This encodes CASSVSRDFLYGYTF. The chain joins TRBV7-2 to TRBJ1-2; the D gene is possibly TRBD1 (5 bases). CDR3 length equals 15 residues. V dropped 5 bases and J dropped 4 bases, with 17 bases sitting between them. Per the germline V gene, CDR1 is SGHTA and CDR2 is FQGNSA.

This chain connects TRBV6-5 to TRBJ1-6; 8 bases line up with TRBD1. The germline CDR1 and CDR2 sequences are MNHEY and SVGAGI. The V and J ends lost 6 bases and 5 bases, in that order; junction bases with no gene match: 3. The CDR3 totals 14 residues. The CDR3 coding sequence is TGTGCCAGCAGCAGGGGGCTACATAATTCACCCCTCCACTTT. Its protein product is CASSRGLHNSPLHF.

The rearrangement joins TRBV18 to TRBJ1-1; possible D gene TRBD1, 6 bases. The germline CDR1 and CDR2 sequences are KGHSH and LQKENI. CDR3 length: 15 amino acids. V lost 0 bases and J 2 bases, leaving 10 bases between the germline ends. CDR3: CASSPPAGENTEAFF. Here the CDR3 DNA reads TGTGCCAGCTCACCACCGGCAGGGGAAAACACTGAAGCTTTCTTT.

The chain combines TRBV11-2 with TRBJ1-1; 9 bases are shared with TRBD1. Germline values: CDR1 SGHAT, CDR2 FQNNGV. Germline trimming cut 5 bases from V and 0 bases from J; bases unmatched to any gene: 7. This CDR3 has 16 amino acids. The CDR3 here is CASSHGTGYMNTEAFF. CDR3 nucleotide sequence: TGTGCCAGCAGCCACGGGACAGGGTACATGAACACTGAAGCTTTCTTT.

CDR3 loop: CASSYSQGGFNYGYTF. The DNA of the CDR3 is TGTGCCAGCAGTTACTCCCAAGGGGGTTTTAACTATGGCTACACCTTC. The J gene is TRBJ1-2, the V gene TRBV6-5; tentatively, D is TRBD1 (6 bases). Deletions cut 0 bases from V and 1 base from J, with 12 bases between. The CDR3 runs to 16 residues. Germline V gene sequence: CDR1 MNHEY, CDR2 SVGAGI.

The chain recombines TRBV11-2 with TRBJ2-1, with TRBD1 identical over 8 bases. Germline values: CDR1 SGHAT, CDR2 FQNNGV. With 2 bases clipped from V and 5 bases from J, the junction kept 8 bases outside the gene matches. The CDR3 is 16 amino acids. This CDR3 is CASSLLAGDRNNEQFF. The CDR3 DNA reads as TGTGCCAGCAGCTTATTGGCTGGGGACAGGAACAATGAGCAGTTCTTC.

This clone was found many times. V usage is TRBV5-4 and J usage is TRBJ1-1, with no clear D. Germline V gene lookup returns CDR1 SGHNT and CDR2 YYREEE (reference sequence). Trimming stripped 1 base from V and 0 bases from J, with 10 bases between. The CDR3 has 15 residues. CDR3 DNA sequence: TGTGCCAGCAGCTTGTTGCTGGGCTTGAACACTGAAGCTTTCTTT. It translates to CASSLLLGLNTEAFF.

V gene TRBV19 combines with J gene TRBJ2-3, with D maybe TRBD1 (6 bases). Deletions cut 6 bases from V and 6 bases from J, with 16 bases between. This CDR3 is 14 amino acids long. Germline CDR1 LNHDA, CDR2 SQIVND (reference sequence). CDR3 DNA: TGTGCCAGTAGCCGGGACATAAGACTGGATACGCAGTATTTT. It is translated as CASSRDIRLDTQYF.

The count of this clone is one. This chain uses TRBV7-2 with TRBJ2-2; D gene unclear. This CDR3 spans 15 amino acids. With 4 bases removed from V and 3 bases from J, the gap between germline ends came to 12 bases. Germline loops: CDR1 SGHTA, CDR2 FQGNSA. The CDR3: CASSSWSAYTGELFF. Here the CDR3 DNA reads TGTGCCAGCAGCTCCTGGAGCGCCTACACCGGGGAGCTGTTTTTT.

The chain is built from TRBV12-5 and TRBJ2-7, with 12 bases fitting TRBD2. J gave up 2 bases and V 3 bases, and 8 bases lay outside the gene matches. The CDR3 runs 17 residues. CDR1 is LGHNT and CDR2 is FRNRAP in the germline V gene. The CDR3, as DNA: TGTGCTAGTGGTTTCGGACTAGCGGGGAAATATGCCTACGAGCAGTACTTC. Its translation is CASGFGLAGKYAYEQYF.

This clone was seen a handful of times. This sequence joins TRBV27 and TRBJ1-4; perhaps TRBD1 as D (5 bases). Germline assignment: CDR1 MNHEY and CDR2 SMNVEV (reference sequence). This CDR3 is 18 amino acids long. The ends were cut back, 0 bases at V and 3 bases at J, with 17 bases in the middle. CDR3 protein: CASSLSGEGLVANEKLFF. The CDR3 nucleotides read TGTGCCAGCAGTTTATCCGGGGAGGGGCTGGTAGCTAATGAAAAACTGTTTTTT. Based on the CDR3 plus reference TRBV27 and TRBJ1-4, the full variable domain is EAQVTQNPRYLITVTGKKLTVTCSQNMNHEYMSWYRQDPGLGLRQIYYSMNVEVTDKGDVPEGYKVSRKEKRNFPLILESPSPNQTSLYFCASSLSGEGLVANEKLFFGSGTQLSVL.